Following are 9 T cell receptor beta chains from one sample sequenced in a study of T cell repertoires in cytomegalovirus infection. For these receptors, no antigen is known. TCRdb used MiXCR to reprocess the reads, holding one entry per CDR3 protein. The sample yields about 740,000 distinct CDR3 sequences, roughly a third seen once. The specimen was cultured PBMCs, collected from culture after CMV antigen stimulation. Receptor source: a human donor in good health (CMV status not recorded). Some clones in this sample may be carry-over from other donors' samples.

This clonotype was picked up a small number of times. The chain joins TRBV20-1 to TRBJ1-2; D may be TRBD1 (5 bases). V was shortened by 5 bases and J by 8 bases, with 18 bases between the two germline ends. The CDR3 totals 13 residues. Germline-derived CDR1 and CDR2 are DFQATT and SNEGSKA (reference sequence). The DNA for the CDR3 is TGCAGTGCTTCGAGAGGGGCCTCCGGAGGCTACACCTTC. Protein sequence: CSASRGASGGYTF.

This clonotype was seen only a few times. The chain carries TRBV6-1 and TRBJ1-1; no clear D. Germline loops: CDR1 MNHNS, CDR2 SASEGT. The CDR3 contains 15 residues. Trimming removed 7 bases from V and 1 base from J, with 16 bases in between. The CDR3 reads CASTPRWGGNTEAFF. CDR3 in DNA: TGTGCCAGCACCCCAAGGTGGGGTGGGAACACTGAAGCTTTCTTT.

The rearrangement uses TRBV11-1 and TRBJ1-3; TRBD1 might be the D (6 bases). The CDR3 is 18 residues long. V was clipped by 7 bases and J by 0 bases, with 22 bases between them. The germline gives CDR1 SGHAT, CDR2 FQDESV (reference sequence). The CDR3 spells CASTERDKGANSGNTIYF. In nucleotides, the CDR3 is TGTGCCAGCACCGAACGGGACAAGGGTGCAAACTCTGGAAACACCATATATTTT.

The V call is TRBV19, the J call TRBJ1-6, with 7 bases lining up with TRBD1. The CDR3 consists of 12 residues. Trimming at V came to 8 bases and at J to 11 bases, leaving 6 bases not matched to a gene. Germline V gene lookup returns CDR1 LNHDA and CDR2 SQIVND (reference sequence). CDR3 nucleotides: TGTGCCAGTGAAGACAGGGTGGCACCCCTCCACTTT. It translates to CASEDRVAPLHF. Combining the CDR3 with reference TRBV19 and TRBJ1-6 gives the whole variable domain DGGITQSPKYLFRKEGQNVTLSCEQNLNHDAMYWYRQDPGQGLRLIYYSQIVNDFQKGDIAEGYSVSREKKESFPLTVTSAQKNPTAFYLCASEDRVAPLHFGNGTRLTVT.

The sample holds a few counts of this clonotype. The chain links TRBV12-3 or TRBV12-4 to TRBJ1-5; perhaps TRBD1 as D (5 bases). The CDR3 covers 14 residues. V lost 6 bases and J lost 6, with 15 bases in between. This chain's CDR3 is CASRHGGEGQPQHF. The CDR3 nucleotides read TGTGCCAGCAGACATGGGGGAGAGGGTCAGCCCCAGCATTTT.

Here the CDR3 reads CASSSPRRDRVNQPQHF. The CDR3 bases are TGTGCCAGCAGCTCCCCCCGCCGGGACAGGGTTAATCAGCCCCAGCATTTT. This rearrangement joins TRBV7-6 to TRBJ1-5; 9 bases agree with TRBD1. The germline V gene encodes CDR1 SGHVS and CDR2 FNYEAQ. This CDR3 is built from 17 residues. J was trimmed by 4 bases and V by 4 bases; bases with no gene match: 11. The complete variable domain, with remaining parts taken from reference TRBV7-6 and TRBJ1-5, reads GAGVSQSPRYKVTKRGQDVALRCDPISGHVSLYWYRQALGQGPEFLTYFNYEAQQDKSGLPNDRFSAERPEGSISTLTIQRTEQRDSAMYRCASSSPRRDRVNQPQHFGDGTRLSIL.

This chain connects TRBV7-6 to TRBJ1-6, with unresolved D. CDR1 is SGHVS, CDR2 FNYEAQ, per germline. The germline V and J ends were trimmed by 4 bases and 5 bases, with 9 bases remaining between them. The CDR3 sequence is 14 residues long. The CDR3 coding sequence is TGTGCCAGCAGCTCCAGGACCGATAATTCACCCCTCCACTTT. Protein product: CASSSRTDNSPLHF.

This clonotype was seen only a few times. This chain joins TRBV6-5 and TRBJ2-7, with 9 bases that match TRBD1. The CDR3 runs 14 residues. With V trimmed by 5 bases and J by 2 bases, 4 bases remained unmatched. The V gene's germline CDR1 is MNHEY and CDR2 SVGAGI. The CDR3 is CASSRDRATYEQYF. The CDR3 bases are TGTGCCAGCAGTCGGGACAGGGCGACCTACGAGCAGTACTTC.

The CDR3 protein is CASSPPGTGNEKLFF. The CDR3 coding sequence is TGTGCCAGCAGTCCCCCCGGGACGGGTAATGAAAAACTGTTTTTT. The J gene is TRBJ1-4, the V gene TRBV11-2, with a possible D match to TRBD1 (5 bases). Germline CDR1 reads SGHAT; CDR2 reads FQNNGV. V lost 6 bases and J lost 4, with 15 bases in between. The CDR3 spans 15 residues.